This T cell receptor beta chain was retrieved from a study of blood T cell repertoires in COVID-19 (dated by TCRdb to the early 2020s). About the full investigation: Samples covering the acute and convalescent phases of COVID-19 were provided by collaborators in the United States, Italy and Spain. The material from the prospective study consisted of cDNA or gDNA derived from T cells, B-cell-depleted T cells, or PBMCs. The dataset comprised deeply sampled blood TCRbeta repertoires from subjects exposed to, actively infected with, or recovered from COVID-19. The repertoires were released in a freely available public database meant as a resource for research on the immune response to SARS-CoV-2. The samples were drawn from the first 160 participants of the ongoing ImmuneRACE study and from 1,254 subjects provided by 6 global collaborators. Sample metadata almost always included a de-identified subject ID, COVID-19 status, age in years and sex. Where HLA class I and class II types were available, the types were taken from metadata supplied by the sample provider, not from assay-based typing.

The CDR3 covers 11 residues, taking in both the cysteine and the phenylalanine. Only the CDR3 part of the read is kept: 33 bases, read in frame from the first base. CDR1 and CDR2 were assigned from the germline V gene (reference sequence) as DFQATT and SNEGSKA. Trimming takes 6 bases from V and 4 bases from J, and the germline ends sit 6 bases apart. Participants in the prospective study were enrolled through a virtual design, were aged 18 to 89 years, and lived in 24 United States geographic areas. In the prospective study, cohorts were assigned on the basis of participant-reported clinical history obtained from a screening survey and a study questionnaire. Each participant in the prospective study had whole blood, serum and a nasopharyngeal or oropharyngeal swab collected by mobile phlebotomists. Participants in the prospective study had the option to provide additional blood draws and questionnaires over a roughly two-month period. Blood samples from the prospective study were shipped frozen or at room temperature prior to DNA extraction.

Of note for this clone: Its antigen is unknown. No much larger clone is present one base from it, and per-base qualities are unavailable.

TCRbeta CDR3 regions were amplified from genomic DNA by means of the immunoSEQ Assay, a bias-controlled multiplex PCR. Per the authors' processing: The number of nucleated cells in each sample was estimated by amplification of reference gene primers within the assay. To quantify the absolute abundance of each unique TCRbeta CDR3 rearrangement, sequence reads were collapsed and filtered. For each sample, productive Simpson clonality was calculated by taking the square root of Simpson's diversity index across productive rearrangements. This is the immuneACCESS table as TCRdb keeps it, with only in-frame sequences that have V and J called. A part of the clones is gone; compared with another copy, unresolved V genes explain less than half, and the rest is unexplained. V and J calls and clone size follow that table, whereas D and trimming were derived from the DNA. This sample lists 300,000 to 350,000 clones; about 86% were detected once. Around 4.5% of the sample is held by the ten biggest clonotypes.

Study-wide conclusions, independent of this receptor: The quantity of clinical and demographic metadata differed by source and by participant and was supplied without curation.

The TCR sequence derives from a woman between 35 and 50 years old with acute COVID-19. Sequencing input: PBMCs or T cells enriched from blood (not recorded which). The rearrangement combines TRBV20-1 with TRBJ1-4, with no confident D gene call. The CDR3 loop reads CSAPLNEKLFF. The sequenced DNA: TGCAGTGCCCCCCTTAATGAAAAACTGTTTTTT.